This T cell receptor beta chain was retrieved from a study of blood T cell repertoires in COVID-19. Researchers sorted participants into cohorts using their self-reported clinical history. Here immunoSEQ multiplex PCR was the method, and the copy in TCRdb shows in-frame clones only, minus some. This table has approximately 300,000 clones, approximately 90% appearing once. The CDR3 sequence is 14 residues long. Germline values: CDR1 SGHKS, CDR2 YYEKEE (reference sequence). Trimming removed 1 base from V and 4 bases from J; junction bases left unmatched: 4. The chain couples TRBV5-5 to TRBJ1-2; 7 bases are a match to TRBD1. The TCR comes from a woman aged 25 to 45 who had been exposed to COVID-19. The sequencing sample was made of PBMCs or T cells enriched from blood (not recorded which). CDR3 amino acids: CASSLSRTGYGYTF. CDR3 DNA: TGTGCCAGCAGCTTGAGTAGGACAGGCTATGGCTACACCTTC.